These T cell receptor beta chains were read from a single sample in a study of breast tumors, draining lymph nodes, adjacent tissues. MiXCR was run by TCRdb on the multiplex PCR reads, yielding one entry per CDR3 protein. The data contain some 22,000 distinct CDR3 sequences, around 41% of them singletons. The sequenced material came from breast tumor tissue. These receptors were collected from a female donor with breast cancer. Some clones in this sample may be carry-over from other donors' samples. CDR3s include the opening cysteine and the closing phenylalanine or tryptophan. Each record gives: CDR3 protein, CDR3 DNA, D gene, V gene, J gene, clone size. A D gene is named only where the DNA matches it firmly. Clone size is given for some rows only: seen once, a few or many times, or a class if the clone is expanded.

CATSRDRGLAPDTQYF	TGTGCCACCAGCAGAGATCGGGGGCTAGCCCCAGATACGCAGTATTTT	-	TRBV15	TRBJ2-3	-
CASSRTGSFMNTEAFF	TGCGCCAGCAGCAGGACAGGAAGTTTCATGAACACTGAAGCTTTCTTT	TRBD1	TRBV5-1	TRBJ1-1	few
CASSTEPGARNTGELFF	TGTGCCAGTAGTACTGAACCAGGGGCCCGAAACACCGGGGAGCTGTTTTTT	-	TRBV19	TRBJ2-2	many
CASSLVDPSTDTQYF	TGTGCCAGCAGCTTGGTGGATCCTAGCACAGATACGCAGTATTTT	-	TRBV5-6	TRBJ2-3	few
CSVALGKGGAFGYTF	TGCAGCGTCGCCCTAGGGAAAGGGGGCGCTTTTGGCTACACCTTC	TRBD1	TRBV29-1	TRBJ1-2	once
CVWRFSRGAYGYTF	TGTGTCTGGAGGTTTTCGAGGGGTGCCTATGGCTACACCTTC	-	TRBV30	TRBJ1-2	many
CSASTGGNSPLHF	TGCAGTGCCTCGACAGGGGGGAATTCGCCCCTCCACTTT	TRBD1	TRBV20-1	TRBJ1-6	-
CASSPGPMNTQYF	TGCGCCAGCAGCCCCGGGCCCATGAATACGCAGTATTTT	-	TRBV5-1	TRBJ2-3	medium-sized
CASGGTGGNEQFF	TGTGCCAGCGGAGGGACTGGGGGGAATGAGCAGTTCTTC	-	TRBV18	TRBJ2-1	-
CASSLQGPGASGANVLTF	TGCGCCAGCAGCCTGCAGGGTCCTGGGGCCTCTGGGGCCAACGTCCTGACTTTC	-	TRBV5-1	TRBJ2-6	-
CAIGDRLYEQYF	TGTGCCATCGGGGACAGACTCTACGAGCAGTACTTC	TRBD1	TRBV10-3	TRBJ2-7	-
CASSHRTPVLSYNSPLHF	TGTGCCAGCAGCCACCGTACCCCAGTCCTCTCCTATAATTCACCCCTCCACTTT	-	TRBV6-5	TRBJ1-6	few
CASRGTEGTYEQYF	TGTGCCAGCAGGGGGACTGAAGGAACCTACGAGCAGTACTTC	-	TRBV2	TRBJ2-7	many
CASSAYEQYF	TGTGCCAGCAGCGCCTACGAGCAGTACTTC	-	TRBV7-2	TRBJ2-7	-
CSARDTGGWDTQYF	TGCAGTGCTAGAGATACAGGGGGCTGGGATACGCAGTATTTT	TRBD1	TRBV20-1	TRBJ2-3	medium-sized
CSAKSGNSEQYF	TGCAGTGCTAAGAGCGGGAATAGCGAGCAGTACTTC	TRBD2	TRBV20-1	TRBJ2-7	-
CASSQFGLGGTDSSTDTQYF	TGTGCCAGCAGCCAATTTGGTCTGGGAGGAACCGACTCTAGCACAGATACGCAGTATTTT	-	TRBV3-1	TRBJ2-3	many
CASSFGQGVYGYTF	TGTGCCAGCAGTTTCGGGCAGGGGGTTTATGGCTACACCTTC	TRBD1	TRBV12-3/TRBV12-4	TRBJ1-2	few
CASRWAGDEQYF	TGCGCCAGCCGCTGGGCGGGAGACGAGCAGTACTTC	TRBD2	TRBV10-2	TRBJ2-7	few
CASSKGPPTSPGRNEQYF	TGTGCCAGCAGCAAGGGGCCACCAACTAGCCCCGGTCGAAACGAGCAGTACTTC	-	TRBV7-6	TRBJ2-7	many
CASAPSGHLTWGYTF	TGTGCCAGCGCACCTTCGGGACATCTAACTTGGGGCTACACCTTC	-	TRBV7-2	TRBJ1-2	many
CASTPTGEATNEKLFF	TGTGCCAGCACCCCGACAGGGGAGGCAACTAATGAAAAACTGTTTTTT	TRBD1	TRBV12-3/TRBV12-4	TRBJ1-4	-
CASSPGVGVAPSNQPQHF	TGTGCCAGCAGCCCTGGTGTGGGGGTAGCGCCTAGCAATCAGCCCCAGCATTTT	-	TRBV7-9	TRBJ1-5	many
CASSVTTGGDTQYF	TGTGCCAGCAGCGTTACGACAGGGGGAGATACGCAGTATTTT	TRBD1	TRBV5-4	TRBJ2-3	-
CASRQGASYGYTF	TGTGCCAGCAGGCAAGGGGCCAGCTATGGCTACACCTTC	-	TRBV6-5	TRBJ1-2	few
CSVSVGGYTF	TGCAGCGTTTCCGTTGGGGGCTACACCTTC	-	TRBV29-1	TRBJ1-2	few
CSAISPGSETQYF	TGCAGTGCTATCTCCCCCGGGAGCGAGACCCAGTACTTC	-	TRBV20-1	TRBJ2-5	-
CASSSAGTGKNYGYTF	TGTGCCAGCAGCTCCGCGGGGACAGGGAAAAACTATGGCTACACCTTC	TRBD1	TRBV7-9	TRBJ1-2	many
CASSLVTADSYEQYF	TGCGCCAGCAGCTTGGTCACAGCCGACTCCTACGAGCAGTACTTC	-	TRBV5-1	TRBJ2-7	medium-sized
CAISPAPRSEQYF	TGTGCCATCTCGCCCGCTCCGCGCTCCGAGCAGTACTTC	-	TRBV10-3	TRBJ2-7	-
CAISESRGFSYEQYF	TGTGCCATCAGTGAGTCGAGGGGATTCTCCTACGAGCAGTACTTC	-	TRBV10-3	TRBJ2-7	-
CATSDRGQGGTYEQYF	TGTGCCACCAGTGACCGCGGACAGGGCGGGACCTACGAGCAGTACTTC	TRBD1	TRBV24-1	TRBJ2-7	medium-sized
CSARTSGSVTDTQYF	TGCAGTGCAAGGACTAGCGGGAGCGTTACAGATACGCAGTATTTT	TRBD2	TRBV20-1	TRBJ2-3	medium-sized
CATSRDFAGGTSYEQYF	TGTGCCACCAGCAGAGATTTCGCGGGGGGAACCTCCTACGAGCAGTACTTC	TRBD2	TRBV15	TRBJ2-7	-
CAISEGGLDSNTGELFF	TGTGCCATCAGTGAGGGTGGCCTGGACTCCAACACCGGGGAGCTGTTTTTT	-	TRBV10-3	TRBJ2-2	-